This T cell receptor (beta chain) emerged from a study of healthy donors' naive CD4 and CD8 T cells. Regarding the study as a whole: CDR3 charge plus V and J genes appeared to account for about an eighth of CD4/CD8 variance. Negatively charged CDR3s marked CD8+ lineage; positively charged CDR3s marked CD4+ lineage.

Each TCR library used around 0.5 ug of total RNA and a linear amplification protocol. TCRdb analysed the reads with MiXCR anew, one entry per CDR3 protein. Among about 180,000 distinct CDR3 sequences listed, 74% were seen once. On this clonotype: Its antigen is unknown.

The sequenced sample was naive CD4+ and CD8+ T cells sorted from blood, pooled from several donors. The TCR comes from a pool of human donors in good health; the sample pools cells from several healthy donors.

CDR3 nucleotide sequence: TGTGCCAGCCTCAAAAACCCCAACCCGGGGCCTCAAGAGACCCAGTACTTC. Its translation is CASLKNPNPGPQETQYF. V gene TRBV6-5 combines with J gene TRBJ2-5, with D perhaps being TRBD1 or TRBD2 (5 bases each). The V gene lost 8 bases and the J gene lost 2 bases, with 24 bases spanning the gap. Germline loops: CDR1 MNHEY, CDR2 SVGAGI. The CDR3 extends over 17 amino acids.